The clone carrying this T cell receptor beta chain was found a few times. What it binds is unknown. Sequencing libraries for TCR beta were prepared with iRepertoire HTBI primers and Arm-PCR of CDR3 regions. TCRdb reanalysed the multiplex PCR reads using MiXCR and keeps one entry per CDR3 protein. The data show about 500,000 distinct CDR3 sequences, 15% to 20% seen once. This record belongs to a study of regulatory T cells in long-lasting Graves disease. Findings and caveats of the study: Persistent Graves' patients showed reduced TCR diversity versus newly diagnosed patients.

Germline V CDR1 and CDR2: MNHNS, SASEGT. V was clipped by 7 bases and J by 1 base; unmatched bases: 20. CDR3 length: 19 residues. Time point of the sample: newly diagnosed GD, antithyroid drugs for less than 3 months. RNA from PBMCs was the source of the TCR library. The same data also went into a second study, on T cells in Graves' hyperthyroidism and ophthalmopathy. That paper adds: Peripheral blood also featured most of the thyroid clonotypes expanded above 0.001.

This specimen was peripheral blood mononuclear cells (PBMCs), taken at new diagnosis, from a patient treated with antithyroid drugs. The origin of this receptor is a man aged 35-49 years with Graves disease. The chain carries TRBV6-1 and TRBJ1-1; TRBD1 matches 8 bases. CDR3 region: CASKLPPRTGRTQNTEAFF. The DNA of the CDR3 is TGTGCCAGCAAACTACCACCCCGGACAGGGCGTACCCAGAACACTGAAGCTTTCTTT.